These 29 T cell receptor beta chains share one sample of origin, sequenced in a study of cytomegalovirus exposure and HLA in healthy donors. Primers: 60 Vbeta forward and 13 Jbeta reverse. Assay used: immunoSEQ multiplex PCR; TCRdb lists only in-frame clones, some missing. This table has over 85,000 clones, around 88% appearing once. The sample comprised PBMCs. These receptors were collected from a man aged 35 to 55 in good health and CMV-seronegative.

In this sample, this clone turned up once. The rearrangement links TRBV7-8 to TRBJ1-2; no definite D call. Between the trimmed V and J ends, which lost 2 bases and 4 bases, there was a span of 14 bases. The CDR3 length is 15 residues. Looked up from germline, CDR1 is SGHVS and CDR2 is FQNEAQ. CDR3 nucleotide sequence: TGTGCCAGCAGCTTATACGGAACCCCTAGCTATGGCTACACCTTC. Its translation: CASSLYGTPSYGYTF.

This chain uses TRBV5-6 with TRBJ2-3; 12 bases align to TRBD2. Germline lookup yields CDR1 SGHDT and CDR2 YYEEEE. The CDR3 loop spans 18 amino acids. The V and J ends lost 4 bases and 2 bases, in that order; junction bases with no gene match: 11. The CDR3 protein is CASSPGLAGISFTDTQYF. The CDR3 DNA is TGTGCCAGCAGCCCCGGACTAGCGGGGATTTCCTTCACAGATACGCAGTATTTT.

J is TRBJ2-7 and V is TRBV29-1, with D hard to call. The V and J ends lost 7 bases and 0 bases respectively, with 13 bases between them. CDR1 is SQVTM and CDR2 is ANQGSEA in the germline V gene. CDR3 length equals 13 residues. CDR3 nucleotides: TGCAGCGCACTTGCTGAGGCCTCCTACGAGCAGTACTTC. It translates to CSALAEASYEQYF.

This chain connects TRBV10-3 to TRBJ1-2, with D possibly matching TRBD1 (6 bases). The CDR3 has 17 amino acids. Germline CDR1 ENHRY, CDR2 SYGVKD. V was cut by 0 bases and J by 8 bases, with 22 bases left in between. This CDR3 is CAISESFGGRDKKGYTF. The CDR3 nucleotides are TGTGCCATCAGTGAGTCTTTCGGTGGCAGGGACAAGAAAGGCTACACCTTC.

This clone was counted only a few times. This chain links TRBV2 with TRBJ2-7; 9 bases map to TRBD1. The germline CDR1 and CDR2 sequences are SNHLY and FYNNEI. The CDR3 covers 14 residues. V lost 3 bases, J lost 2 bases, and 2 bases stayed unmatched. The DNA of the CDR3 is TGTGCCAGCAGTGAGAGACAGGGGGCCTACGAGCAGTACTTC. This codes for CASSERQGAYEQYF.

The genes are TRBV30 and TRBJ2-2, with 11 positions matching TRBD1. This CDR3 has 15 residues. The J segment lost 4 bases and the V segment lost 2 bases, leaving 3 bases of the junction unmatched. The germline V gene has CDR1 GTSNPN and CDR2 SVGIG (reference sequence). CDR3 amino acids: CAWSLGTGGTGELFF. CDR3 bases: TGTGCCTGGAGTCTTGGGACAGGGGGCACCGGGGAGCTGTTTTTT.

This chain uses TRBV7-9 with TRBJ2-3; D might be TRBD2 (5 bases). Germline lookup yields CDR1 SEHNR and CDR2 FQNEAQ (reference sequence). The CDR3 contains 15 residues. V lost 5 bases to trimming and J lost 5 bases, with 17 bases between them. CDR3 DNA: TGTGCCAGCAGCCCGCAGTTTGGACTTCGAGATACGCAGTATTTT. Translation gives CASSPQFGLRDTQYF.

V is TRBV19 and J is TRBJ2-1; 8 bases fit TRBD1. CDR1 and CDR2 (germline): LNHDA, SQIVND (reference sequence). The CDR3 loop spans 15 amino acids. V was clipped by 7 bases and J by 3 bases; unmatched bases: 8. Here the CDR3 reads CASTPGQAYYNEQFF. DNA for the CDR3: TGTGCCAGTACTCCGGGACAGGCTTACTACAATGAGCAGTTCTTC.

The chain recombines TRBV30 with TRBJ1-5; 8 nucleotides line up with TRBD1. Germline V gene lookup returns CDR1 GTSNPN and CDR2 SVGIG (reference sequence). This CDR3 comprises 17 residues. Unmatched junction bases numbered 12, after V lost 5 bases and J lost 0 bases. The DNA of the CDR3 is TGTGCCTGGGGCGACAGGGGAGTGTCGTATAGCAATCAGCCCCAGCATTTT. Translating gives CAWGDRGVSYSNQPQHF.

The J gene is TRBJ2-5, the V gene TRBV2, with 11 bases that match TRBD2. After removal of 8 bases from V and 4 bases from J, the junction contained 6 bases not matched to a gene. The CDR3 has 14 residues. Germline V gene data show CDR1 as SNHLY and CDR2 as FYNNEI. The CDR3 reads CASLAGGQGETQYF. CDR3 DNA: TGTGCCAGCTTAGCGGGGGGGCAGGGAGAGACCCAGTACTTC.

This clone has a single count. The J gene is TRBJ1-2, the V gene TRBV4-1; D not certain. V lost 6 bases and J 7 bases, leaving 9 bases between the germline ends. The CDR3 is 11 amino acids. Germline assignment: CDR1 MGHRA and CDR2 YSYEKL. The CDR3 bases are TGCGCCAGCAGTTCCGGAGTTGGCTACACCTTC. Protein: CASSSGVGYTF.

The V and J genes are TRBV28 and TRBJ1-1, with no clear D. The germline CDR1 and CDR2 sequences are MDHEN and SYDVKM. CDR3 length equals 11 residues. The V end was cut by 8 bases, the J end by 7 bases, with 11 bases between. The CDR3 nucleotides are TGTGCCAGCTTCGGGATATTTGAAGCTTTCTTT. Residues: CASFGIFEAFF.

The chain couples TRBV11-2 to TRBJ2-1; D is uncertain. V shed 5 bases and J shed 2 bases, with 13 bases lying between them. Germline V CDR1 and CDR2: SGHAT, FQNNGV. The CDR3 is made up of 15 amino acids. The CDR3: CASSLLVRAYNEQFF. CDR3 sequence (DNA): TGTGCCAGCAGCCTGCTGGTTCGAGCCTACAATGAGCAGTTCTTC.

The gene calls are TRBV5-4 and TRBJ2-1; 10 bases fit TRBD2. Germline CDR1 reads SGHNT; CDR2 reads YYREEE (reference sequence). The CDR3 contains 16 residues. V lost 4 bases, J lost 3 bases, and 7 bases stayed unmatched. The CDR3 spells CASSNSGGSFYNEQFF. The CDR3, as DNA: TGTGCCAGCAGCAATAGCGGGGGGTCATTCTACAATGAGCAGTTCTTC.

This chain connects TRBV6-5 to TRBJ1-6; 8 bases align to TRBD1. CDR3 length: 13 amino acids. CDR1 MNHEY and CDR2 SVGAGI come from the germline V gene. With 5 bases clipped from V and 9 bases from J, the junction kept 3 bases outside the gene matches. The CDR3 loop is CASSDRGGSPLHF. CDR3 in DNA: TGTGCCAGCAGTGACAGGGGAGGTTCACCCCTCCACTTT.

The rearrangement links TRBV2 to TRBJ2-1, with 11 bases matching TRBD2. The V gene end was trimmed by 8 bases and the J gene end by 6 bases; junction bases not matched to a gene: 3. Germline lookup yields CDR1 SNHLY and CDR2 FYNNEI. The CDR3 runs 13 residues. The CDR3 reads CASRLAGTNEQFF. The CDR3 nucleotides read TGTGCCAGCCGACTAGCGGGAACCAATGAGCAGTTCTTC.

This chain links TRBV19 with TRBJ1-2; no firm D call. In germline, CDR1 is LNHDA, CDR2 SQIVND (reference sequence). V gave up 3 bases and J gave up 0 bases, with 5 bases separating them. The CDR3 extends over 13 amino acids. The chain's CDR3 is CASSITPNYGYTF. In DNA form, the CDR3 reads TGTGCCAGTAGTATCACACCTAACTATGGCTACACCTTC.

This clone has more than one count but fewer than ten. The V gene is TRBV2, the J gene TRBJ1-5, with 7 bases lining up with TRBD1. J was trimmed by 11 bases and V by 9 bases; bases with no gene match: 16. This CDR3 spans 14 amino acids. CDR1 is SNHLY, CDR2 FYNNEI, per germline. CDR3 bases: TGTGCCAGTGAGGGGGACAGAGGCGGGCGGACCCAGCATTTT. This sequence encodes CASEGDRGGRTQHF.

V usage is TRBV5-1 and J usage is TRBJ1-1; 9 positions agree with TRBD1. The V gene's germline CDR1 is SGHRS and CDR2 YFSETQ. This CDR3 is 16 amino acids long. V shed 4 bases, J shed 1 base, and the junction held 8 bases outside the gene matches. CDR3 amino acids: CASSVGQGKGNTEAFF. The CDR3 coding sequence is TGCGCCAGCAGCGTAGGACAGGGGAAGGGGAACACTGAAGCTTTCTTT. Using reference TRBV5-1 and TRBJ1-1 for the parts outside the CDR3, the full variable domain is KAGVTQTPRYLIKTRGQQVTLSCSPISGHRSVSWYQQTPGQGLQFLFEYFSETQRNKGNFPGRFSGRQFSNSRSEMNVSTLELGDSALYLCASSVGQGKGNTEAFFGQGTRLTVV.

This clone was detected only a few times. The V and J genes are TRBV29-1 and TRBJ2-7, with 15 bases lining up with TRBD2. V lost 4 bases, J lost 3 bases, and 10 bases stayed unmatched. Per the germline V gene, CDR1 is SQVTM and CDR2 is ANQGSEA. CDR3 size: 17 residues. The CDR3 loop reads CSVGSVGLAGGGYEQYF. CDR3 nucleotide sequence: TGCAGCGTTGGGTCAGTGGGACTAGCGGGGGGCGGCTACGAGCAGTACTTC.

The chain combines TRBV2 with TRBJ1-1; D is perhaps TRBD1 (6 bases). The CDR3 covers 12 residues. The V gene lost 5 bases and the J gene lost 7 bases, with 11 bases spanning the gap. CDR1 SNHLY and CDR2 FYNNEI come from the germline V gene. The CDR3, as DNA: TGTGCCAGCAGTAGACAGGACCTTGAAGCTTTCTTT. Translated: CASSRQDLEAFF.

The J gene is TRBJ1-1, the V gene TRBV7-2; D ambiguous. CDR3 length equals 15 residues. V lost 5 bases, J lost 4 bases, and 17 bases lay in between. From germline, CDR1 is SGHTA and CDR2 FQGNSA. This CDR3 is CASSPLHTRGTEAFF. The DNA of the CDR3 is TGTGCCAGCAGCCCACTCCATACCAGAGGCACTGAAGCTTTCTTT.

The chain combines TRBV28 with TRBJ1-6; tentative D call: TRBD1 (6 bases). Germline CDR1 reads MDHEN; CDR2 reads SYDVKM. Trimming removed 7 bases at V and 9 bases at J, with 13 bases between. The CDR3 totals 13 residues. The CDR3: CASTWGGGSPLHF. Here the CDR3 DNA reads TGTGCCAGCACCTGGGGAGGGGGTTCACCCCTCCACTTT. Together with reference TRBV28 and TRBJ1-6, the CDR3 gives the full variable domain: DVKVTQSSRYLVKRTGEKVFLECVQDMDHENMFWYRQDPGLGLRLIYFSYDVKMKEKGDIPEGYSVSREKKERFSLILESASTNQTSMYLCASTWGGGSPLHFGNGTRLTVT.

V and J are TRBV27 and TRBJ1-5, with D possibly being TRBD1 (6 bases). The CDR3 is made up of 14 amino acids. CDR1 and CDR2 from the germline V gene are MNHEY and SMNVEV (reference sequence). V lost 6 bases and J 7 bases, leaving 16 bases between the germline ends. Here the CDR3 reads CASRLQGVGQPQHF. In DNA, the CDR3 is TGTGCCAGCAGACTACAGGGTGTTGGACAGCCCCAGCATTTT.

V usage is TRBV5-1 and J usage is TRBJ2-7, with a tentative D call TRBD1 (5 bases). The V end was cut by 0 bases, the J end by 4 bases, with 11 bases between. The CDR3 totals 14 residues. Germline values: CDR1 SGHRS, CDR2 YFSETQ. The CDR3 sequence: CASSLGQSMYEQYF. In nucleotides, the CDR3 is TGCGCCAGCAGCTTGGGACAGAGCATGTACGAGCAGTACTTC.

The chain couples TRBV2 to TRBJ1-5; D not resolved. The ends were cut back, 6 bases at V and 0 bases at J, with 12 bases in the middle. This CDR3 contains 15 residues. Germline V CDR1 and CDR2: SNHLY, FYNNEI. The chain's CDR3 is CASSTDGYSNQPQHF. CDR3 coding DNA: TGTGCCAGCAGCACCGACGGGTATAGCAATCAGCCCCAGCATTTT.

CDR3 amino acids: CASSYEGLRAEAFF. The CDR3 bases are TGTGCCAGCAGCTACGAGGGACTCAGGGCCGAAGCTTTCTTT. The V call is TRBV14, the J call TRBJ1-1; weak D call: TRBD1 (5 bases). CDR1 is SGHDN, CDR2 FVKESK, per germline. V was clipped by 5 bases and J by 8 bases, with 18 bases between them. This CDR3 has 14 residues.

The chain recombines TRBV7-9 with TRBJ2-4, with TRBD1 matching over 8 bases. The germline V gene encodes CDR1 SEHNR and CDR2 FQNEAQ (reference sequence). J was trimmed by 3 bases and V by 4 bases; bases with no gene match: 11. The length of the CDR3 is 17 residues. In nucleotides, the CDR3 is TGTGCCAGCAGCTCCCAGACAGGGGTAGATGACAAAAACATTCAGTACTTC. As protein: CASSSQTGVDDKNIQYF.

The chain is built from TRBV5-6 and TRBJ1-2; tentatively, D is TRBD1 (6 bases). Germline loops: CDR1 SGHDT, CDR2 YYEEEE. CDR3 length equals 13 residues. V shed 4 bases and J shed 10 bases, with 17 bases lying between them. CDR3 amino acids: CASSANTGYAYTF. The CDR3 coding sequence is TGTGCCAGCAGCGCAAATACAGGGTACGCCTACACCTTC.